A selection of T cell receptor beta chains follows, all from one sample in a study of cytomegalovirus exposure and HLA in healthy donors. Sequencing used immunoSEQ multiplex PCR; TCRdb keeps in-frame clones, though not all of them. The sample comprises 60,000 to 70,000 clones, approximately 90% of which are singletons, and around 1.7% rests with the top ten. The sequenced sample was PBMCs. Receptors were obtained from a woman aged 18-30 years in good health and CMV-seronegative. Both conserved end residues are part of each CDR3. Fields, in order: D gene, J gene, V gene, clone size, CDR3 protein, CDR3 DNA. The D gene is left open where the match is weak. Clone size appears in some rows only: once, few, many, or a class for an expanded clone.

TRBD1 TRBJ2-1 TRBV5-1 NA CASSSETGYNEQFF TGCGCCAGCAGCTCGGAGACAGGGTACAATGAGCAGTTCTTC
TRBD2 TRBJ2-2 TRBV4-1 few CASSQDKRVGGRNTGELFF TGCGCCAGCAGCCAAGATAAGAGAGTTGGCGGGAGAAACACCGGGGAGCTGTTTTTT
TRBD1 TRBJ2-2 TRBV9 few CASSVAPPGTGITGELFF TGTGCCAGCAGCGTAGCCCCCCCAGGGACAGGGATCACCGGGGAGCTGTTTTTT
NA TRBJ2-7 TRBV25-1 NA CVTAGESSYEQYF TGTGTCACAGCGGGTGAGAGCTCCTACGAGCAGTACTTC
NA TRBJ2-2 TRBV28 NA CASSFGRANTGELFF TGTGCCAGCAGTTTTGGCAGGGCAAACACCGGGGAGCTGTTTTTT
NA TRBJ1-1 TRBV28 NA CASSLGGGTEAFF TGTGCCAGCAGTTTAGGGGGAGGGACTGAAGCTTTCTTT
NA TRBJ2-7 TRBV19 NA CASSLGGYEQYF TGTGCCAGTAGTTTGGGGGGCTACGAGCAGTACTTC
TRBD1 TRBJ2-7 TRBV6-5 NA CASSYWQGAGYEQYF TGTGCCAGCAGTTACTGGCAGGGGGCGGGATACGAGCAGTACTTC
NA TRBJ2-5 TRBV7-2 NA CASSLAREETQYF TGTGCCAGCAGCTTAGCGAGAGAAGAGACCCAGTACTTC
NA TRBJ1-2 TRBV21-1 few CASSKRRGQVHLNYGYTF TGTGCCAGCAGCAAACGCAGGGGACAGGTCCACCTTAACTATGGCTACACCTTC
TRBD2 TRBJ2-1 TRBV2 NA CASSGGPAGQRPYNEQFF TGTGCCAGCAGTGGGGGACCAGCGGGGCAACGCCCCTACAATGAGCAGTTCTTC
TRBD1 TRBJ2-1 TRBV10-1 NA CASNHLFLLDRVSYYNEQFF TGCGCCAGCAACCACCTTTTCCTCCTAGACAGGGTCTCCTACTACAATGAGCAGTTCTTC
NA TRBJ1-1 TRBV11-1 NA CASSLPRVNTEAFF TGTGCCAGCAGCTTACCGAGAGTGAACACTGAAGCTTTCTTT
NA TRBJ1-2 TRBV7-9 NA CASSQSANYGYTF TGTGCCAGCAGCCAATCAGCTAACTATGGCTACACCTTC
TRBD2 TRBJ2-7 TRBV2 NA CASTPTGLTYEQYF TGTGCCAGCACCCCAACGGGACTAACCTACGAGCAGTACTTC
TRBD1 TRBJ1-6 TRBV11-2 few CASSYLDREDSPLHF TGTGCCAGCAGCTATCTAGACAGGGAAGACTCACCCCTCCACTTT
NA TRBJ1-5 TRBV4-1 NA CASSQDTSIQPQHF TGCGCCAGCAGCCAAGACACTTCGATACAGCCCCAGCATTTT
TRBD1 TRBJ1-3 TRBV7-9 NA CASSTLSQGTGNTIYF TGTGCCAGCAGTACGTTGTCACAGGGGACTGGAAACACCATATATTTT
NA TRBJ1-2 TRBV5-4 NA CASSLRGGYTF TGTGCCAGCAGCTTAAGGGGCGGCTACACCTTC
TRBD1 TRBJ2-1 TRBV19 NA CASSTLLGQAYNEQFF TGTGCCAGTAGTACCCTCCTGGGACAGGCATACAATGAGCAGTTCTTC
TRBD2 TRBJ2-7 TRBV6-5 NA CASRSSGGHSYEQYF TGTGCCAGCCGATCTAGCGGGGGGCACTCCTACGAGCAGTACTTC
TRBD2 TRBJ2-3 TRBV7-2 NA CASSPYRLAGATPDTQYF TGTGCCAGCAGCCCCTATCGGCTAGCGGGAGCGACCCCAGATACGCAGTATTTT
NA TRBJ2-5 TRBV9 once CASSPAQGLPQETQYF TGTGCCAGCAGCCCAGCACAGGGTCTGCCCCAAGAGACCCAGTACTTC
TRBD1 TRBJ1-2 TRBV2 NA CASSRGTAGYTF TGTGCCAGCAGTCGGGGGACAGCTGGCTACACCTTC
TRBD1 TRBJ1-1 TRBV9 NA CASSGGQGALTEAFF TGTGCCAGCAGCGGCGGACAGGGGGCGCTGACTGAAGCTTTCTTT
TRBD1 TRBJ1-1 TRBV13 NA CASSPTGQGVRTEAFF TGTGCCAGCAGCCCCACGGGACAGGGGGTTCGAACTGAAGCTTTCTTT
NA TRBJ1-2 TRBV9 NA CASSVGENNYGYTF TGTGCCAGCAGCGTAGGGGAGAATAACTATGGCTACACCTTC
TRBD1 TRBJ1-4 TRBV4-3 NA CASRDRNEKLFF TGCGCCAGCAGGGACAGGAATGAAAAACTGTTTTTT
NA TRBJ1-5 TRBV7-8 NA CASSLQRRGSNQPQHF TGTGCCAGCAGCTTACAAAGGCGGGGTAGCAATCAGCCCCAGCATTTT
TRBD1 TRBJ1-2 TRBV13 NA CASSWGTGSGGYTF TGTGCCAGCAGCTGGGGGACAGGGTCCGGTGGCTACACCTTC
TRBD1 TRBJ2-7 TRBV27 NA CASTEGTGPTYEQYF TGTGCCAGCACCGAGGGGACAGGGCCGACCTACGAGCAGTACTTC
NA TRBJ1-4 TRBV2 NA CASREGTAEKLFF TGTGCCAGCAGAGAAGGGACTGCGGAAAAACTGTTTTTT
NA TRBJ2-7 TRBV10-3 NA CAIRESYSKTSYEQYF TGTGCCATCAGGGAGAGCTACAGCAAAACTTCCTACGAGCAGTACTTC
NA TRBJ2-3 TRBV5-1 NA CASSLALGALGDTQYF TGCGCCAGCAGCTTGGCTCTGGGGGCTTTGGGGGATACGCAGTATTTT
NA TRBJ1-2 TRBV30 NA CAWNTAGSRSYGYTF TGTGCCTGGAATACCGCGGGCTCCAGATCCTATGGCTACACCTTC
NA TRBJ1-5 TRBV2 NA CASVAYRDNQPQHF TGTGCCAGCGTCGCCTACAGGGACAATCAGCCCCAGCATTTT
NA TRBJ2-1 TRBV6-5 NA CASSYGNNQLEQFF TGTGCCAGCAGTTACGGAAACAATCAACTAGAGCAGTTCTTC
NA TRBJ2-4 TRBV10-1 once CASSRRDF TGCGCCAGCAGTCGGAGGGACTTC
NA TRBJ1-3 TRBV9 NA CASSAINSGNTIYF TGTGCCAGCAGCGCTATAAACTCTGGAAACACCATATATTTT
TRBD2 TRBJ2-7 TRBV15 NA CATSRKGAGIFYEQYF TGTGCCACCAGCAGAAAAGGAGCGGGGATCTTCTACGAGCAGTACTTC
TRBD2 TRBJ2-1 TRBV18 NA CASSPTSGIISYNEQFF TGTGCCAGCTCACCAACTAGCGGGATAATCTCCTACAATGAGCAGTTCTTC
NA TRBJ2-7 TRBV28 NA CASSGGFRGEAYEQYF TGTGCCAGCAGTGGGGGCTTTCGGGGGGAAGCCTACGAGCAGTACTTC
NA TRBJ2-1 TRBV9 NA CASSVTGFYNEQFF TGTGCCAGCAGCGTTACAGGATTCTACAATGAGCAGTTCTTC
TRBD1 TRBJ1-4 TRBV7-9 NA CASSPTEGGNYATNEKLFF TGTGCCAGCAGCCCGACGGAAGGGGGCAACTATGCAACTAATGAAAAACTGTTTTTT
TRBD1 TRBJ1-1 TRBV7-3 NA CASSLGTGLNTEAFF TGTGCCAGCAGCTTGGGGACAGGGTTGAACACTGAAGCTTTCTTT
TRBD2 TRBJ2-7 TRBV29-1 NA CSVRLAGGTYEQYF TGCAGCGTCCGACTAGCGGGGGGGACCTACGAGCAGTACTTC
NA TRBJ1-1 TRBV7-9 NA CASSPEQANTEAFF TGTGCCAGCAGCCCCGAGCAGGCGAACACTGAAGCTTTCTTT
TRBD2 TRBJ2-7 TRBV19 NA CASSTSGSYEQYF TGTGCCAGTAGTACTAGCGGGAGCTACGAGCAGTACTTC
TRBD2 TRBJ2-3 TRBV7-3 NA CASSSSSGDNTQYF TGTGCCAGCAGCTCATCTAGCGGGGATAATACGCAGTATTTT
TRBD2 TRBJ2-7 TRBV5-1 NA CASSLASSGFPYEQYF TGCGCCAGCAGCTTGGCGTCTAGCGGGTTTCCCTACGAGCAGTACTTC
NA TRBJ1-2 TRBV6-5 once CASSYSHVGNYGYTF TGTGCCAGCAGTTACTCGCACGTCGGGAACTATGGCTACACCTTC
TRBD2 TRBJ2-5 TRBV7-2 few CASSLEGLAGGSFETQYF TGTGCCAGCAGCTTAGAAGGACTAGCGGGGGGGAGTTTTGAGACCCAGTACTTC
TRBD2 TRBJ2-1 TRBV13 NA CASSLGLGTTNEQFF TGTGCCAGCAGCCTGGGACTAGGTACAACAAATGAGCAGTTCTTC
TRBD1 TRBJ1-2 TRBV9 NA CASSVAGTGGKYGYTF TGTGCCAGCAGCGTAGCCGGGACAGGTGGAAAGTATGGCTACACCTTC
TRBD1 TRBJ1-1 TRBV4-1 NA CASRWTGKNTEAFF TGCGCCAGCAGATGGACAGGCAAGAACACTGAAGCTTTCTTT
NA TRBJ1-2 TRBV19 NA CASTPTGGDYGYTF TGTGCCAGTACCCCGACGGGGGGCGACTATGGCTACACCTTC
TRBD2 TRBJ2-7 TRBV2 once CASSELLAGGPREQYF TGTGCCAGCAGTGAGCTCCTAGCGGGAGGGCCTAGAGAGCAGTACTTC
NA TRBJ2-7 TRBV18 NA CASSPSRSYEQYF TGTGCCAGCTCACCATCGCGGTCCTACGAGCAGTACTTC
NA TRBJ1-5 TRBV27 NA CASSWTVYQPQHF TGTGCCAGCAGCTGGACAGTTTATCAGCCCCAGCATTTT
TRBD1 TRBJ2-1 TRBV5-1 NA CASSLGTGIRDEQFF TGCGCCAGCAGCCTCGGGACAGGGATCCGGGATGAGCAGTTCTTC